The 24 T cell receptor beta chains below were found in one sample sequenced in a study of blood T cell repertoires in COVID-19. The repertoire was sequenced with immunoSEQ multiplex PCR; TCRdb's copy has only in-frame clones and lacks some. The sample yields about 130,000 clones, about 91% seen once. The sequenced material came from peripheral blood. These receptors were collected from a man over 45 with acute or convalescent COVID-19.

This clone has a handful of counts. The chain is built from TRBV5-1 and TRBJ1-1; D perhaps matches TRBD1 (5 bases). This CDR3 is 15 amino acids long. Germline V gene data show CDR1 as SGHRS and CDR2 as YFSETQ. The ends were cut back, 5 bases at V and 4 bases at J, with 18 bases in the middle. The CDR3 bases are TGCGCCAGCAGAATGGGAATCAGGGAGGGCACTGAAGCTTTCTTT. Its translation is CASRMGIREGTEAFF.

The CDR3 DNA is TGCGCCAGCAGAGAAGGGACTAGCGGAGGGACAGATACGCAGTATTTT. This translates into CASREGTSGGTDTQYF. V gene TRBV10-2 combines with J gene TRBJ2-3; 11 nucleotides match TRBD2. From germline, CDR1 is WSHSY and CDR2 SAAADI. The CDR3 contains 16 residues. With V trimmed by 6 bases and J by 3 bases, 8 bases remained unmatched.

This clone was seen a few times. J is TRBJ2-1 and V is TRBV6-6, with TRBD1 identical over 8 bases. Trimming removed 5 bases from V and 3 bases from J; junction bases left unmatched: 6. The CDR3 loop spans 15 amino acids. The germline V gene encodes CDR1 MNHNY and CDR2 SVGAGI (reference sequence). CDR3 sequence: CASSPQGASYNEQFF. CDR3 DNA sequence: TGTGCCAGCAGTCCTCAGGGGGCAAGCTACAATGAGCAGTTCTTC.

V and J are TRBV10-1 and TRBJ2-1, with D uncertain. This CDR3 is 12 amino acids long. CDR1 is WNHNN and CDR2 is SYGVQD in the germline V gene (reference sequence). Trimming left V 3 bases short and J 4 bases short, with 4 bases between. The CDR3: CASSDLYNEQFF. In nucleotides, the CDR3 is TGCGCCAGCAGTGATCTATACAATGAGCAGTTCTTC.

The chain links TRBV19 to TRBJ1-2; possible D gene TRBD1, 6 bases. This CDR3 contains 16 residues. The V and J ends lost 1 base and 3 bases respectively, with 15 bases between them. Germline V gene data show CDR1 as LNHDA and CDR2 as SQIVND (reference sequence). The CDR3 sequence: CASSIAPPDRYYGYTF. The CDR3 nucleotides are TGTGCCAGTAGTATAGCCCCTCCCGACAGGTACTATGGCTACACCTTC.

The chain uses TRBV5-4 and TRBJ2-5; D may be TRBD2 (7 bases). The V gene's germline CDR1 is SGHNT and CDR2 YYREEE (reference sequence). Trimming left V 1 base short and J 4 bases short, with 11 bases between. The CDR3 is 14 residues long. CDR3 in DNA: TGTGCCAGCAGCTTGTATGGGGGGGCAGAGACCCAGTACTTC. Amino acids: CASSLYGGAETQYF.

The V call is TRBV18, the J call TRBJ1-5; D might be TRBD1 (5 bases). Trimming stripped 6 bases from V and 2 bases from J, with 17 bases between. Germline CDR1 KGHSH, CDR2 LQKENI. There are 16 residues in the CDR3. CDR3 sequence reads: CASSPGGTGGNQPQHF. CDR3 bases: TGTGCCAGCTCGCCTGGGGGGACGGGAGGCAATCAGCCCCAGCATTTT.

This sequence joins TRBV7-8 and TRBJ2-3; 12 positions match TRBD2. Germline V gene sequence: CDR1 SGHVS, CDR2 FQNEAQ. With V trimmed by 5 bases and J by 2 bases, 5 bases remained unmatched. This CDR3 spans 16 amino acids. CDR3 nucleotides: TGTGCCAGCAGCATGACTAGCGGGGGTGACACAGATACGCAGTATTTT. It specifies CASSMTSGGDTDTQYF.

The J gene is TRBJ1-1, the V gene TRBV19; tentative D call: TRBD1 (6 bases). The CDR3 is 15 amino acids. Germline V lookup: CDR1 LNHDA, CDR2 SQIVND (reference sequence). Trimming stripped 2 bases from V and 3 bases from J, with 13 bases between. CDR3 DNA: TGTGCCAGTAGTATAACCCATGCAGGGGACACTGAAGCTTTCTTT. Protein sequence: CASSITHAGDTEAFF.

This chain links TRBV7-2 with TRBJ2-1, with TRBD2 as a possible D gene (5 bases). The V gene lost 0 bases and the J gene lost 4 bases, with 7 bases spanning the gap. The length of the CDR3 is 14 residues. The germline V gene encodes CDR1 SGHTA and CDR2 FQGNSA. CDR3 in DNA: TGTGCCAGCAGCTTAGCTAGCGCTTACAATGAGCAGTTCTTC. Translating gives CASSLASAYNEQFF.

The V call is TRBV30, the J call TRBJ2-5; TRBD2 agrees at 7 bases. The V gene end was trimmed by 3 bases and the J gene end by 5 bases; junction bases not matched to a gene: 6. This CDR3 spans 13 amino acids. CDR1 and CDR2 from the germline V gene are GTSNPN and SVGIG (reference sequence). CDR3 DNA: TGTGCCTGGAGCCTAGCGGACGGGGAGACCCAGTACTTC. Its protein product is CAWSLADGETQYF.

CDR3 amino acids: CASSQPSKSNTGELFF. As DNA, the CDR3 is TGTGCCAGCAGCCAACCTAGCAAATCGAACACCGGGGAGCTGTTTTTT. The genes are TRBV3-1 (or the pseudogene TRBV3-2) and TRBJ2-2, with D perhaps matching TRBD2 (5 bases). CDR1 and CDR2 from the germline V gene are LGHDT and YNNKEL (reference sequence). The V end was cut by 2 bases, the J end by 0 bases, with 10 bases between. This CDR3 has 16 residues.

The rearrangement joins TRBV5-1 to TRBJ1-1; a weak D match, TRBD1 (5 bases). Trimming cost V 4 bases and J 4 bases, with 11 bases left between them. From germline, CDR1 is SGHRS and CDR2 YFSETQ. The CDR3 is 13 amino acids. Here the CDR3 DNA reads TGCGCCAGCAGCAGGCCCGGGGGCACTGAAGCTTTCTTT. It encodes CASSRPGGTEAFF.

This sequence joins TRBV7-9 and TRBJ1-1; D uncertain. The CDR3 spans 15 residues. Germline V lookup: CDR1 SEHNR, CDR2 FQNEAQ (reference sequence). V gave up 4 bases and J gave up 2 bases, with 14 bases separating them. The CDR3 sequence: CASSSARVGNTEAFF. DNA of the CDR3: TGTGCCAGCAGCTCCGCGCGTGTGGGCAACACTGAAGCTTTCTTT.

The J gene is TRBJ1-4, the V gene TRBV30; maybe TRBD1 (6 bases). V was clipped by 3 bases and J by 4 bases, with 9 bases between them. Germline assignment: CDR1 GTSNPN and CDR2 SVGIG (reference sequence). The CDR3 length is 13 residues. Written as DNA, the CDR3 is TGTGCCTGGAGGGACAGAAGTAATGAAAAACTGTTTTTT. As protein: CAWRDRSNEKLFF.

The chain has TRBV15 and TRBJ1-1; TRBD1 is a possible D gene (5 bases). Germline V gives CDR1 LNHNV, CDR2 YYDKDF (reference sequence). The CDR3 runs 12 residues. Trimming cost V 0 bases and J 7 bases, with 6 bases left between them. CDR3 amino acids: CATSRDQGEAFF. The CDR3 nucleotides read TGTGCCACCAGCAGAGACCAGGGTGAAGCTTTCTTT.

The V and J genes are TRBV15 and TRBJ1-3, with a possible D match to TRBD1 (6 bases). Trimming cost V 3 bases and J 3 bases, with 9 bases left between them. This CDR3 comprises 14 residues. Germline lookup yields CDR1 LNHNV and CDR2 YYDKDF (reference sequence). Here the CDR3 DNA reads TGTGCCACCAGCAGCCTACAGGGTGGAAACACCATATATTTT. This encodes CATSSLQGGNTIYF.

The V gene is TRBV11-2, the J gene TRBJ2-7; D is ambiguous. CDR3 length: 14 residues. Germline loops: CDR1 SGHAT, CDR2 FQNNGV. V lost 2 bases and J lost 3, with 11 bases in between. The CDR3, as DNA: TGTGCCAGCAGCTTAATCACAGCTTTCTACGAGCAGTACTTC. The encoded protein is CASSLITAFYEQYF.

This clone appeared once. The rearrangement links TRBV3-1 (or the pseudogene TRBV3-2) to TRBJ1-4; 10 bases match TRBD1. CDR1 and CDR2 from the germline V gene are LGHDT and YNNKEL (reference sequence). The CDR3 has 12 residues. The junction had 1 base not matched to a gene; V was cut back by 1 base and J by 14 bases. CDR3 amino acids: CASSQGTGGLFF. CDR3 sequence (DNA): TGTGCCAGCAGCCAAGGGACAGGGGGGCTGTTTTTT.

In this sample, this clone turned up once. The chain uses TRBV7-9 and TRBJ1-6; D remains unclear. This CDR3 is built from 16 residues. V gave up 5 bases and J gave up 7 bases, with 18 bases separating them. Germline-derived CDR1 and CDR2 are SEHNR and FQNEAQ (reference sequence). The chain's CDR3 is CASSRADGGGNSPLHF. The CDR3 nucleotides are TGTGCCAGCAGCCGAGCGGACGGAGGCGGGAATTCACCCCTCCACTTT.

The J gene is TRBJ1-1, the V gene TRBV27; tentative D call: TRBD1 (6 bases). The CDR3 has 15 residues. Trimming took 6 bases from V and 7 from J, leaving 21 bases between them. Germline loops: CDR1 MNHEY, CDR2 SMNVEV (reference sequence). The CDR3 nucleotides are TGTGCCAGCAGCCTATCAAGAGGGGGGGCGTTTGAAGCTTTCTTT. This sequence encodes CASSLSRGGAFEAFF.

This clone has a handful of counts. This chain connects TRBV30 to TRBJ1-1; possible D gene TRBD1, 6 bases. Germline V gene sequence: CDR1 GTSNPN, CDR2 SVGIG (reference sequence). V was trimmed by 4 bases and J by 1 base, leaving 10 bases between them. This CDR3 has 13 amino acids. CDR3 nucleotides: TGTGCCTGGACAGGGGATGAGAACACTGAAGCTTTCTTT. Translated, it gives CAWTGDENTEAFF. The whole variable domain, remainder taken from reference TRBV30 and TRBJ1-1, is SQTIHQWPATLVQPVGSPLSLECTVEGTSNPNLYWYRQAAGRGLQLLFYSVGIGQISSEVPQNLSASRPQDRQFILSSKKLLLSDSGFYLCAWTGDENTEAFFGQGTRLTVV.

As regards this clone: Other nucleotide sequences in the sample specify the same CDR3. CDR3 nucleotide sequence: TGTGCCAGCAGCAAAACGGGGGGGACCTACGAGCAGTACTTC. Protein: CASSKTGGTYEQYF. This chain links TRBV21-1 with TRBJ2-7; the table's TRBD2 call for D was not verified on the DNA. TRBV21-1 represents a pseudogene. The CDR3 length is 14 residues.

This clone came up many times. V gene TRBV10-1 combines with J gene TRBJ2-2, with a possible D match to TRBD2 (5 bases). The CDR3 has 13 amino acids. The V gene's germline CDR1 is WNHNN and CDR2 SYGVQD (reference sequence). Trimming removed 0 bases at V and 6 bases at J, with 5 bases between. In DNA form, the CDR3 reads TGCGCCAGCAGTGAGTCCGGGGCCGGGGAGCTGTTTTTT. Translated: CASSESGAGELFF.